This entry concerns a single T cell receptor beta chain. No antigen is known for it. Germline V gives CDR1 SGHAT, CDR2 FQNNGV. The CDR3 consists of 14 residues. The junction had 7 bases not matched to a gene; V was cut back by 5 bases and J by 6 bases. These data originate in a study of cytomegalovirus exposure and HLA in healthy donors. Study in general: There were some 410 genotyped donors. Of these, roughly 80% fell in the genetic ancestry cluster associated with self-reported Caucasian donors.

PCR was performed using 60 Vbeta and 13 Jbeta primers. The data were produced by immunoSEQ multiplex PCR, yet TCRdb's version contains in-frame clones alone and is incomplete. The sample records 200,000 to 250,000 clones, 81% being singletons. Study observations and caveats: The likely explanation for a cluster of highly shared sequence variants was sequencing artifact. Earlier results showed most TCR beta V segments being productive about 87% or about 30% of the time.

Sequenced: PBMCs. The chain combines TRBV11-2 with TRBJ2-1; 7 bases are a match to TRBD2. This TCR was recovered from a woman aged 55-69 years in good health and CMV-seropositive. The CDR3 sequence is CASSDTGTINEQFF. CDR3 bases: TGTGCCAGCAGCGACACCGGGACTATCAATGAGCAGTTCTTC.